This TCR beta chain was sequenced during a study of graft-versus-host responses after intestinal transplantation. At the level of the study: The whole recipient group had anti-thymocyte globulin induction followed by tacrolimus and steroids for about three years.

J was trimmed by 5 bases and V by 4 bases; bases with no gene match: 14. Germline CDR1 and CDR2: SGHRS and YFSETQ. The CDR3 length is 17 residues. This clone came up once. What it binds is not known. Points from the study as a whole: There were GvH clones found in recipient marrow, and some of them appeared first in ileum or blood. Some patients had graft-donor T cell macrochimerism, and their allografts showed high graft-versus-host to host-versus-graft clonal ratios.

TCRdb's table, derived via immunoSEQ multiplex PCR, lists solely in-frame clones and lacks some. Altogether about 71,000 clones are present, 90% being singletons, with the ten largest covering about 1.3%. V and J are TRBV5-1 and TRBJ2-1; 8 bases match TRBD2. Source: unstimulated CD8+ T cells sorted from spleen or lymph node cells, taken before intestinal transplant. This TCR derives from a human donor who received an intestinal transplant. CDR3 coding DNA: TGCGCCAGCAGCGGGACCCGACTAGCGCATCGGGACAATGAGCAGTTCTTC. Encoded protein: CASSGTRLAHRDNEQFF. The whole variable domain, filled in from reference TRBV5-1 and TRBJ2-1, reads KAGVTQTPRYLIKTRGQQVTLSCSPISGHRSVSWYQQTPGQGLQFLFEYFSETQRNKGNFPGRFSGRQFSNSRSEMNVSTLELGDSALYLCASSGTRLAHRDNEQFFGPGTRLTVL.